This TCR beta chain is from a study of blood T cell repertoires in COVID-19. Turning to the study itself: Both acute and convalescent COVID-19 samples were obtained from the United States, Italy and Spain. PBMCs, B-cell-depleted T cells, or T cells provided the cDNA or gDNA that made up the material.

In the authors' methods: Reference gene primer amplification gave nucleated cell count estimates. Measured with immunoSEQ multiplex PCR; TCRdb has only the in-frame clones, and not every one. Clonal size and the V and J genes are those of that table, whereas D and trimming came from the DNA. The repertoire holds about 250,000 clones, with roughly 77% as singletons. Germline CDR1 is SGHRS and CDR2 is YFSETQ. CDR3 length: 18 residues. The V segment lost 2 bases and the J segment 0 bases; nucleotides outside the gene matches: 6. V is TRBV5-1 and J is TRBJ2-3; TRBD2 aligns across 13 bases. Sequencing was carried out using peripheral blood. This receptor was obtained from an elderly woman with acute or convalescent COVID-19. The chain's CDR3 is CASSFGLAGAISTDTQYF. In DNA, the CDR3 is TGCGCCAGCAGCTTCGGACTAGCGGGGGCCATTAGCACAGATACGCAGTATTTT.